This passage covers 25 T cell receptor beta chains from one sample sequenced in a study of blood T cell repertoires in COVID-19. Method: immunoSEQ multiplex PCR; TCRdb's copy keeps in-frame clones and lacks some. The table includes over 150,000 clones, 75% to 95% detected once. Input material: peripheral blood. Source of these receptors: a man in his fifties with acute or convalescent COVID-19.

The chain is built from TRBV12-3 or TRBV12-4 and TRBJ2-1, with 8 bases aligning to TRBD1. This CDR3 has 13 residues. V dropped 0 bases and J dropped 12; count of bases not matched to a gene: 4. The CDR3 nucleotides are TGTGCCAGCAGTTTAGCGCTAACAGGGGGGCAGTTCTTC. Translation: CASSLALTGGQFF.

This chain links TRBV7-3 with TRBJ2-7, with a tentative D call TRBD1 (6 bases). V dropped 2 bases and J dropped 4 bases, with 15 bases sitting between them. This CDR3 is 15 amino acids long. CDR1 and CDR2 from the germline V gene are SGHTA and FQGTGA. CDR3 in amino acids: CASSLQTGNGYEQYF. The CDR3 bases are TGTGCCAGCAGCTTACAAACAGGGAACGGGTACGAGCAGTACTTC. Filled out from reference TRBV7-3 and TRBJ2-7, the complete variable domain reads GAGVSQTPSNKVTEKGKYVELRCDPISGHTALYWYRQSLGQGPEFLIYFQGTGAADDSGLPNDRFFAVRPEGSVSTLKIQRTERGDSAVYLCASSLQTGNGYEQYFGPGTRLTVT.

The chain links TRBV15 to TRBJ1-4; 9 bases agree with TRBD1. The CDR3 sequence is 16 residues long. V lost 1 base, J lost 12 bases, and 12 bases stayed unmatched. From germline, CDR1 is LNHNV and CDR2 YYDKDF (reference sequence). CDR3 in DNA: TGTGCCACCAGCAGAGCAGGAGGACAGGGGCCAAGGGAACTGTTTTTT. Its protein product is CATSRAGGQGPRELFF.

As regards this clone: Other nucleotide sequences in the sample specify the same CDR3. The CDR3: CASSLGRGNQPQHF. DNA of the CDR3: TGTGCCAGCAGCTTAGGTCGTGGCAATCAGCCCCAGCATTTT. V gene TRBV7-2 combines with J gene TRBJ1-5, with D unclear. Germline assignment: CDR1 SGHTA and CDR2 FQGNSA. The V end was cut by 1 base, the J end by 2 bases, with 6 bases between. The CDR3 has 14 residues.

V and J are TRBV5-8 and TRBJ1-1; D unclear. CDR3 size: 15 residues. The V end lost 2 bases, the J end lost 3 bases, and 14 bases lay between the germline ends. Germline CDR1 reads SGHTS; CDR2 reads YDEGEE. CDR3 nucleotide sequence: TGTGCCAGCAGCTTCCTGGGCCCCCTGGACACTGAAGCTTTCTTT. This codes for CASSFLGPLDTEAFF. Variable domain in full (rest from reference TRBV5-8 and TRBJ1-1): EAGVTQSPTHLIKTRGQQATLRCSPISGHTSVYWYQQALGLGLQFLLWYDEGEERNRGNFPPRFSGRQFPNYSSELNVNALELEDSALYLCASSFLGPLDTEAFFGQGTRLTVV.

The J gene is TRBJ2-3, the V gene TRBV10-3; 12 bases match TRBD2. The CDR3 totals 16 residues. Germline loops: CDR1 ENHRY, CDR2 SYGVKD. V was clipped by 7 bases and J by 6 bases; unmatched bases: 11. The CDR3 DNA follows: TGTGCCATCAAAATCTCTAGCGGGGGGGCATTGGATACGCAGTATTTT. It codes for CAIKISSGGALDTQYF.

V is TRBV5-1 and J is TRBJ1-6; D might be TRBD1 (5 bases). Germline values: CDR1 SGHRS, CDR2 YFSETQ. With 4 bases removed from V and 10 bases from J, the gap between germline ends came to 15 bases. There are 14 residues in the CDR3. The CDR3 region is CASSSGTSGSPLHF. The CDR3 DNA reads as TGCGCCAGCAGCAGCGGGACGTCAGGCTCACCCCTCCACTTT.

The rearrangement uses TRBV18 and TRBJ2-1; 7 bases match TRBD1. V gave up 3 bases and J gave up 7 bases; unmatched junction bases: 6. CDR3 length: 14 residues. Germline assignment: CDR1 KGHSH and CDR2 LQKENI. The CDR3 region is CASSPDSDRNEQFF. In DNA form, the CDR3 reads TGTGCCAGCTCACCTGATTCGGACAGGAATGAGCAGTTCTTC.

This CDR3 is CASSPGTGAYGYTF. As DNA, the CDR3 is TGTGCCAGCAGTCCGGGGACAGGAGCCTATGGCTACACCTTC. The J gene is TRBJ1-2, the V gene TRBV27; TRBD1 matches 8 bases. The V segment lost 5 bases and the J segment 4 bases; nucleotides outside the gene matches: 6. Per germline, CDR1 MNHEY and CDR2 SMNVEV (reference sequence). The CDR3 contains 14 residues.

The gene calls are TRBV6-5 and TRBJ2-7, with D possibly TRBD1 on 5 matching bases. This CDR3 contains 13 residues. Germline lookup yields CDR1 MNHEY and CDR2 SVGAGI. V was shortened by 8 bases and J by 0 bases, with 11 bases between the two germline ends. The CDR3: CASVGVSSYEQYF. The CDR3, as DNA: TGTGCCAGCGTAGGGGTCAGCTCCTACGAGCAGTACTTC.

The V and J genes are TRBV4-2 and TRBJ1-2, with 8 bases fitting TRBD1. The germline V gene encodes CDR1 LGHNA and CDR2 YNFKEQ. CDR3 length: 16 amino acids. V lost 4 bases, J lost 4 bases, and 11 bases stayed unmatched. Written as DNA, the CDR3 is TGTGCCAGCAGCCCCGGTCCGACAGGGGTCAGCTATGGCTACACCTTC. It encodes CASSPGPTGVSYGYTF.

The CDR3 coding sequence is TGTGCTAGTGGAACCGGACAGGGGCTTTGGTATGAGCAGTTCTTC. It encodes CASGTGQGLWYEQFF. The chain combines TRBV12-5 with TRBJ2-1; 9 nucleotides agree with TRBD1. Germline V gene sequence: CDR1 LGHNT, CDR2 FRNRAP. Losses at the gene ends were 6 bases for V and 8 bases for J; bases not matched to a gene: 11. This CDR3 comprises 15 residues.

J is TRBJ2-7 and V is TRBV9; 10 positions match TRBD1. CDR1 and CDR2 (germline): SGDLS, YYNGEE. The CDR3 covers 14 residues. J lost 5 bases, V lost 6 bases, and 8 bases had no gene match. CDR3 coding DNA: TGTGCCAGCACCCCCGGGACAGGGGACCACGAGCAGTACTTC. Translation: CASTPGTGDHEQYF.

This clone appeared once. The chain carries TRBV7-9 and TRBJ1-4, with 10 positions matching TRBD1. Germline CDR1 is SEHNR and CDR2 is FQNEAQ (reference sequence). With V trimmed by 5 bases and J by 7 bases, 4 bases remained unmatched. CDR3 length: 14 residues. CDR3 loop: CASSTTGGGEKLFF. The CDR3 DNA reads as TGTGCCAGCAGCACGACAGGGGGCGGTGAAAAACTGTTTTTT.

The rearrangement links TRBV4-1 to TRBJ2-1, with TRBD2 matching 12 bases. Germline trimming cut 0 bases from V and 8 bases from J; bases unmatched to any gene: 8. The CDR3 runs to 17 residues. Germline V lookup: CDR1 MGHRA, CDR2 YSYEKL. CDR3 residues: CASSQEPTSGSLDEQFF. CDR3 coding DNA: TGCGCCAGCAGCCAAGAGCCGACTAGCGGGAGTTTGGATGAGCAGTTCTTC.

The genes are TRBV7-3 and TRBJ2-1; 12 bases match TRBD2. The V gene's germline CDR1 is SGHTA and CDR2 FQGTGA. CDR3 length: 16 amino acids. V was clipped by 3 bases and J by 3 bases; unmatched bases: 3. The CDR3 coding sequence is TGTGCCAGCAGCTTGGGACTAGCGGGCGACTACAATGAGCAGTTCTTC. Translated: CASSLGLAGDYNEQFF.

The V call is TRBV28, the J call TRBJ1-4, with 7 bases matching TRBD1. The CDR3 is made up of 18 amino acids. V was clipped by 5 bases and J by 3 bases; unmatched bases: 15. The germline V gene encodes CDR1 MDHEN and CDR2 SYDVKM. For the CDR3, the DNA is TGTGCCAGCAGTCCGCGGGACAGAAAGAATTCCGCTAATGAAAAACTGTTTTTT. Amino acids: CASSPRDRKNSANEKLFF. The complete variable domain, with remaining parts taken from reference TRBV28 and TRBJ1-4, reads DVKVTQSSRYLVKRTGEKVFLECVQDMDHENMFWYRQDPGLGLRLIYFSYDVKMKEKGDIPEGYSVSREKKERFSLILESASTNQTSMYLCASSPRDRKNSANEKLFFGSGTQLSVL.

Only a few counts were recorded for this clone. The chain has TRBV7-9 and TRBJ2-1; the match to TRBD2 covers 7 bases. The CDR3 is made up of 16 amino acids. V trimming: 4 bases; J trimming: 8 bases; junction bases outside the gene matches: 14. Germline V gene sequence: CDR1 SEHNR, CDR2 FQNEAQ (reference sequence). DNA of the CDR3: TGTGCCAGCAGCTATAAGCGGGACCTTTACCCCTATGAGCAGTTCTTC. It codes for CASSYKRDLYPYEQFF.

This clone occurred once. The rearrangement uses TRBV2 and TRBJ2-1; a possible D gene is TRBD2 (6 bases). V lost 8 bases to trimming and J lost 0 bases, with 17 bases between them. Germline assignment: CDR1 SNHLY and CDR2 FYNNEI. This CDR3 has 16 amino acids. CDR3 nucleotides: TGTGCCAGCGGGGCAATGGGACTGAGCTCCTACAATGAGCAGTTCTTC. Translating gives CASGAMGLSSYNEQFF.

This chain connects TRBV10-3 to TRBJ1-1; D perhaps matches TRBD1 (5 bases). This CDR3 comprises 12 residues. Trimming removed 10 bases at V and 8 bases at J, with 17 bases between. Germline V gives CDR1 ENHRY, CDR2 SYGVKD. CDR3 in DNA: TGTGCCACCATGGGGGGTCCTCCGGAAGCTTTCTTT. Translating gives CATMGGPPEAFF.

The chain recombines TRBV12-5 with TRBJ2-5; 9 bases are a match to TRBD2. With 1 base clipped from V and 4 bases from J, the junction kept 4 bases outside the gene matches. In germline, CDR1 is LGHNT, CDR2 FRNRAP. CDR3 length equals 15 residues. CDR3 DNA sequence: TGTGCTAGTGGTTTGGGGCTAGCGGGATTAGAGACCCAGTACTTC. It yields the protein CASGLGLAGLETQYF.

The chain uses TRBV20-1 and TRBJ2-5, with unresolved D. Trimming removed 3 bases at V and 2 bases at J, with 7 bases between. Germline V gene sequence: CDR1 DFQATT, CDR2 SNEGSKA (reference sequence). The CDR3 sequence is 12 residues long. The CDR3 bases are TGCAGTGCTAGTCCCACTCAAGAGACCCAGTACTTC. Residues: CSASPTQETQYF.

This clone came up once. This sequence joins TRBV10-3 and TRBJ2-2; 9 bases line up with TRBD2. The germline V gene has CDR1 ENHRY and CDR2 SYGVKD. The CDR3 totals 16 residues. Losses at the gene ends were 7 bases for V and 0 bases for J; bases not matched to a gene: 6. The CDR3 region is CAITGLAVPNTGELFF. CDR3 in DNA: TGTGCCATCACGGGACTAGCAGTCCCGAACACCGGGGAGCTGTTTTTT.

V and J are TRBV7-8 and TRBJ1-6; D is perhaps TRBD1 (6 bases). The CDR3 covers 14 residues. The V gene's germline CDR1 is SGHVS and CDR2 FQNEAQ. The V end lost 0 bases, the J end lost 7 bases, and 7 bases lay between the germline ends. The chain's CDR3 is CASSLAGANSPLHF. DNA for the CDR3: TGTGCCAGCAGCTTAGCGGGGGCCAATTCACCCCTCCACTTT.

This chain links TRBV5-1 with TRBJ1-6; maybe TRBD1 (5 bases). CDR1 and CDR2 from the germline V gene are SGHRS and YFSETQ. V lost 4 bases and J lost 8, with 7 bases in between. CDR3 size: 12 residues. CDR3 coding DNA: TGCGCCAGCAGCGCCAGGGATTCACCCCTCCACTTT. This gives the protein CASSARDSPLHF.